The rows below give T cell receptor beta chains drawn from one sample of a study of T-cell memory formation after mild COVID-19. TCRdb recomputed calls from the 5' RACE reads with MiXCR, one row per CDR3 protein. This table holds around 340,000 distinct CDR3 sequences, over 10% found once. Sequenced sample: PBMCs or a T cell subset sorted from them (not recorded which). These receptors were collected from a man between 18 and 35 years old who had mild COVID-19 (a few samples of this study predate the infection). Cell type and time point are not known. CDR3s include the opening cysteine and the closing phenylalanine or tryptophan. Fields, in order: J gene, clone size, D gene, V gene, CDR3 protein, CDR3 DNA. The D gene is left open where the match is weak. Expanded clones get a size class; other rows say once, few or many, or leave the size out.

TRBJ2-7	.	.	TRBV4-1	CASSQVVFYEQYF	TGCGCCAGCAGCCAGGTTGTGTTCTACGAGCAGTACTTC
TRBJ1-3	few	.	TRBV4-2	CASSQEAQPGNTIYF	TGTGCCAGCAGCCAAGAAGCCCAGCCTGGAAACACCATATATTTT
TRBJ2-1	many	TRBD1	TRBV18	CASSPLGQGLNEQFF	TGTGCCAGCTCACCATTGGGACAGGGCCTCAATGAGCAGTTCTTC
TRBJ2-7	.	TRBD2	TRBV7-2	CASSLGSRGGYEQYF	TGTGCCAGCAGCTTAGGGTCGCGGGGGGGCTACGAGCAGTACTTC
TRBJ2-3	few	.	TRBV6-5	CASSYLAGDTQYF	TGTGCCAGCAGTTACCTGGCAGGAGATACGCAGTATTTT
TRBJ2-3	.	.	TRBV7-9	CASGGRADTQYF	TGTGCCAGCGGGGGACGCGCAGATACGCAGTATTTT
TRBJ1-2	few	TRBD1	TRBV3-1	CASSRNGQGDYGYTF	TGTGCCAGCAGCCGAAATGGACAGGGGGACTATGGCTACACCTTC
TRBJ1-3	many	.	TRBV6-1	CASSEGHLGTGNTIYF	TGTGCCAGCAGTGAAGGGCATCTCGGGACTGGAAACACCATATATTTT
TRBJ1-2	.	.	TRBV12-3/TRBV12-4	CASSLGGVGGSMSGYTF	TGTGCCAGCAGTTTGGGTGGAGTCGGGGGTTCTATGTCTGGCTACACCTTC
TRBJ2-2	.	.	TRBV28	CASTQWGTGELFF	TGTGCCAGCACCCAGTGGGGCACCGGGGAGCTGTTTTTT